The T cell receptor beta chain described here comes from a study of cytomegalovirus exposure and HLA in healthy donors. This clone was seen once. The PCR was carried out with 60 Vbeta primers and 13 Jbeta primers. Using immunoSEQ multiplex PCR, the repertoire was profiled, and TCRdb retains in-frame clones only, with some absent. Of just over 150,000 clones in the sample, approximately 86% were seen once. With 6 bases removed from V and 1 base from J, the gap between germline ends came to 9 bases. This CDR3 region has 13 residues. Germline V lookup: CDR1 SQVTM, CDR2 ANQGSEA. The chain is built from TRBV29-1 and TRBJ2-2, with D unclear. This clonotype was sampled from a young woman in good health and CMV-seronegative. Sequenced input: PBMCs. In DNA form, the CDR3 reads TGCAGCGTATGCCAGAAGAACACCGGGGAGCTGTTTTTT. It yields the protein CSVCQKNTGELFF.